A selection of T cell receptor beta chains follows, all from one sample in a study of T cell repertoires in cytomegalovirus infection. These receptors are not linked to any known antigen. One entry per CDR3 protein, called by TCRdb with MiXCR from the reads. This table holds about half a million distinct CDR3 sequences, 33% found once. The sample in question was cultured PBMCs, obtained from culture after CMV antigen stimulation. These receptors were obtained from a human donor in good health (CMV status not recorded). Some clones in this sample may be carry-over from other donors' samples. Both conserved end residues are part of each CDR3. The listing skips clone size in some rows; elsewhere it reads once, few, many or a size class.

TRBV30	16	NA	TRBJ1-5	CAWQSGGGHPNQPQHF
TRBV6-2/TRBV6-3	13	NA	TRBJ2-3	CATRTPSTDTQYF
TRBV6-1	18	NA	TRBJ1-2	CASSEALPTPTGNYGYTF
TRBV20-1	15	NA	TRBJ2-1	CSARGEGPRANEQFF
TRBV28	14	NA	TRBJ2-1	CASSQGLSNREQFF
TRBV5-1	14	NA	TRBJ2-5	CASRIGTAEETQYF
TRBV7-8	16	many	TRBJ2-3	CASSSLAGGSTDTQYF
TRBV12-3/TRBV12-4	16	NA	TRBJ2-1	CASSLETSGSGGEQFF
TRBV19	12	few	TRBJ1-3	CASGGYGNTIYF
TRBV7-2	16	few	TRBJ1-4	CASSLSRVFFNEKLFF
TRBV6-2/TRBV6-3	12	NA	TRBJ1-6	CASSYGLLSLHF
TRBV5-1	17	NA	TRBJ2-7	CASSLVGAGGPLREQYF
TRBV24-1	12	few	TRBJ1-2	CATSALGAGYTF
TRBV7-9	15	NA	TRBJ2-1	CASSPDRSGYNEQFF
TRBV7-2	15	few	TRBJ1-1	CASSLAAGGNTEAFF
TRBV30	13	NA	TRBJ1-3	CAWSVNSGNTIYF
TRBV20-1	15	few	TRBJ2-3	CSAYLAGGAPDTQYF
TRBV7-8	14	few	TRBJ2-5	CASSLSSRRETQYF
TRBV7-2	15	NA	TRBJ1-5	CASSTDRGLYQPQHF
TRBV27	15	NA	TRBJ2-5	CARRFTRGQQETQYF
TRBV5-8	15	NA	TRBJ1-5	CASISGTYSNQPQHF
TRBV7-2	14	many	TRBJ2-5	CASSPAGGVETQYF
TRBV20-1	15	few	TRBJ2-3	CSAGQELPSTDTQYF
TRBV5-1	16	many	TRBJ2-1	CASSHRLGTGDNEQFF
TRBV4-1	13	NA	TRBJ1-2	CASSQNSNYGYTF
TRBV7-9	16	NA	TRBJ2-2	CASSNLGITNTGELFF
TRBV7-9	15	NA	TRBJ2-1	CASSDPGLADNEQFF
TRBV6-2/TRBV6-3	20	NA	TRBJ2-6	CACRDVGGQHSISGANVLTF
TRBV7-2	12	few	TRBJ2-5	CASSYQEGTQYF
TRBV11-2	14	few	TRBJ2-1	CASTHGTSGNEQFF
TRBV12-3/TRBV12-4	14	NA	TRBJ1-1	CASSFLRVITEAFF
TRBV9	19	NA	TRBJ2-2	CASSVPSERTPADTGELFF
TRBV5-4	14	NA	TRBJ2-2	CASSLRHHHRELFF
TRBV6-2/TRBV6-3	14	few	TRBJ1-5	CASRLGEGNQPQHF
TRBV10-3	15	NA	TRBJ2-1	CAILSEVASTHEQFF
TRBV4-3	16	NA	TRBJ1-4	CASSQGPGQVNEKLFF
TRBV19	13	NA	TRBJ2-7	CASSHGYVYEQYF
TRBV28	15	NA	TRBJ1-1	CASHGQWGMNTEAFF
TRBV7-2	18	many	TRBJ2-1	CASSLGLGTTQILNEQFF
TRBV5-4	13	NA	TRBJ2-2	CASKSGNTGELFF
TRBV29-1	14	NA	TRBJ2-1	CSVEVTWGYNEQFF